What follows are 18 T cell receptor beta chains derived from one specimen sequenced in a study of T cells after yellow fever vaccination. TCRdb itself ran the 5' RACE reads through MiXCR, one entry per CDR3 protein. Of roughly 250,000 distinct CDR3 sequences listed, 10% to 15% are singletons. Material: CD4+ T cells sorted from PBMCs, obtained 45 days after the yellow fever booster vaccination. All receptors come from a man aged 25-45 years who received the YFV17D yellow fever vaccine.

The sample holds a few counts of this clonotype. The rearrangement links TRBV11-2 to TRBJ1-1; no clear D gene. The V end lost 5 bases, the J end lost 1 base, and 14 bases lay between the germline ends. Germline V CDR1 and CDR2: SGHAT, FQNNGV. The CDR3 consists of 15 residues. The CDR3 region is CASSREGTRNTEAFF. The DNA of the CDR3 is TGTGCCAGCAGCCGAGAAGGTACGAGGAACACTGAAGCTTTCTTT.

This clonotype was seen a handful of times. The V and J genes are TRBV12-3 or TRBV12-4 and TRBJ2-7; possibly TRBD1 or TRBD2 for D (5 bases each). The CDR3 runs to 13 residues. Trimming removed 7 bases from V and 4 bases from J, with 14 bases in between. CDR3 sequence: CASNLEGWYEQYF. As DNA, the CDR3 is TGTGCCAGCAACCTCGAGGGGTGGTACGAGCAGTACTTC.

This clonotype showed up many times. The rearrangement joins TRBV12-3 or TRBV12-4 to TRBJ2-7; possibly TRBD1 for D (6 bases). This CDR3 contains 12 residues. V gave up 5 bases and J gave up 9 bases, with 14 bases separating them. The CDR3 sequence: CASSKDRMVQYF. The CDR3 coding sequence is TGTGCCAGCAGTAAGGACAGAATGGTGCAGTACTTC.

This clonotype was found a few times. The gene calls are TRBV5-6 and TRBJ2-1, with D uncertain. The CDR3 extends over 15 amino acids. V was trimmed by 4 bases and J by 4 bases, leaving 15 bases between them. Germline values: CDR1 SGHDT, CDR2 YYEEEE. The CDR3 DNA reads as TGTGCCAGCAGCACCTCTCGGCGCCTATACAATGAGCAGTTCTTC. Its translation: CASSTSRRLYNEQFF.

This chain joins TRBV20-1 and TRBJ1-5, with a weak D call TRBD1 (5 bases). Germline CDR1 is DFQATT and CDR2 is SNEGSKA (reference sequence). This CDR3 has 15 residues. V lost 5 bases and J lost 4, with 18 bases in between. For the CDR3, the DNA is TGCAGTGCTCAGCGTGGGGCTCCGGGAAATCAGCCCCAGCATTTT. Translating gives CSAQRGAPGNQPQHF.

This clonotype was seen many times. The rearrangement joins TRBV12-3 or TRBV12-4 to TRBJ2-2; D unclear. CDR3 length: 13 residues. Trimming took 6 bases from V and 3 from J, leaving 8 bases between them. CDR3 DNA: TGTGCCAGCAGCAACTATGACACCGGGGAGCTGTTTTTT. Its translation is CASSNYDTGELFF.

This clonotype was seen more than once but under ten times. The rearrangement joins TRBV5-1 to TRBJ2-3; TRBD1 or TRBD2 may be the D gene (5 bases each). The length of the CDR3 is 15 residues. V gave up 3 bases and J gave up 0 bases, with 11 bases separating them. The germline V gene encodes CDR1 SGHRS and CDR2 YFSETQ. CDR3 protein: CASSSRDGSTDTQYF. CDR3 DNA sequence: TGCGCCAGCAGCTCCCGGGACGGCAGCACAGATACGCAGTATTTT.

The table lists this clonotype with a few counts. The chain is built from TRBV27 and TRBJ2-7; 13 bases line up with TRBD2. Germline V lookup: CDR1 MNHEY, CDR2 SMNVEV (reference sequence). The CDR3 contains 18 residues. V shed 6 bases, J shed 6 bases, and the junction held 17 bases outside the gene matches. The CDR3 DNA sequence: TGTGCCAGCAGACCCGGACAGGATGGACTAGCGGGAGCGGCCGAGCAGTACTTC. Translation: CASRPGQDGLAGAAEQYF.

In this sample, this clonotype turned up a few times. The rearrangement uses TRBV4-1 and TRBJ2-2; TRBD2 aligns across 13 bases. The CDR3 covers 18 residues. V dropped 3 bases and J dropped 5; count of bases not matched to a gene: 9. The germline gives CDR1 MGHRA, CDR2 YSYEKL. In nucleotides, the CDR3 is TGCGCCAGCAGCCACAGGGGTGGACTAGCGGGAGCGACCGGGGAGCTGTTTTTT. Its protein product is CASSHRGGLAGATGELFF.

This chain joins TRBV20-1 and TRBJ2-5; TRBD2 aligns across 10 bases. Trimming cost V 6 bases and J 5 bases; bases outside gene matches: 9. The CDR3 loop spans 14 amino acids. CDR1 is DFQATT and CDR2 is SNEGSKA in the germline V gene (reference sequence). CDR3 sequence reads: CSAQAGGPMETQYF. CDR3 DNA: TGCAGTGCGCAAGCGGGAGGGCCCATGGAGACCCAGTACTTC.

This chain links TRBV12-3 or TRBV12-4 with TRBJ1-2; possible D gene TRBD1, 5 bases. V was trimmed by 3 bases and J by 5 bases, leaving 10 bases between them. The CDR3 has 13 amino acids. CDR3 residues: CASSLRGGYGYTF. CDR3 nucleotide sequence: TGTGCCAGCAGTTTGAGGGGAGGGTATGGCTACACCTTC.

This clonotype was seen many times. The chain is built from TRBV12-3 or TRBV12-4 and TRBJ2-2; D uncertain. The CDR3 sequence is 14 residues long. V shed 3 bases and J shed 1 base, with 6 bases lying between them. This chain's CDR3 is CASSFGRNTGELFF. The CDR3 DNA follows: TGTGCCAGCAGTTTTGGGCGGAACACCGGGGAGCTGTTTTTT.

As DNA, the CDR3 is TGCAGTACAGGGCAGGGTAATGTGCAGTACTTC. Its protein is CSTGQGNVQYF. The rearrangement uses TRBV20-1 and TRBJ2-7; D perhaps matches TRBD1 (6 bases). This CDR3 is built from 11 residues. The germline V gene encodes CDR1 DFQATT and CDR2 SNEGSKA (reference sequence). V lost 8 bases and J lost 9, with 17 bases in between.

This chain links TRBV7-6 with TRBJ2-1; perhaps D is TRBD1 or TRBD2 (5 bases each). Looked up from germline, CDR1 is SGHVS and CDR2 is FNYEAQ. The length of the CDR3 is 15 residues. Deletions cut 5 bases from V and 6 bases from J, with 17 bases between. CDR3 region: CASSQWTRGRNEQFF. CDR3 in DNA: TGTGCCAGCAGCCAGTGGACCCGGGGACGCAATGAGCAGTTCTTC.

The gene calls are TRBV2 and TRBJ2-3; D may be TRBD1 or TRBD2 (6 bases each). This CDR3 is built from 14 residues. The germline CDR1 and CDR2 sequences are SNHLY and FYNNEI. Between the trimmed V and J ends, which lost 10 bases and 5 bases, there was a span of 19 bases. CDR3 in DNA: TGTGCCATCCCTAAGGGGGGTTTTGGAGATACGCAGTATTTT. Translating it yields CAIPKGGFGDTQYF.

Only a few counts were recorded for this clonotype. This chain joins TRBV6-2 or TRBV6-3 and TRBJ2-7; TRBD2 agrees at 10 bases. The CDR3 totals 16 residues. The J segment lost 7 bases and the V segment lost 6 bases, leaving 15 bases of the junction unmatched. Germline values: CDR1 MNHEY, CDR2 SVGEGT. CDR3 sequence (DNA): TGTGCCAGCAGCTCCGCAACGGCTAGCGGGAGTGAGGAGCAGTACTTC. It translates to CASSSATASGSEEQYF.

There are a few counts of this clonotype. The chain is built from TRBV7-9 and TRBJ2-2, with 7 bases lining up with TRBD1. This CDR3 contains 14 residues. Germline CDR1 and CDR2: SEHNR and FQNEAQ (reference sequence). With 3 bases clipped from V and 6 bases from J, the junction kept 4 bases outside the gene matches. The CDR3 region is CASSLTGTAGELFF. Here the CDR3 DNA reads TGTGCCAGCAGCTTGACAGGGACGGCCGGGGAGCTGTTTTTT. The whole variable domain, filled in from reference TRBV7-9 and TRBJ2-2, reads DTGVSQNPRHKITKRGQNVTFRCDPISEHNRLYWYRQTLGQGPEFLTYFQNEAQLEKSRLLSDRFSAERPKGSFSTLEIQRTEQGDSAMYLCASSLTGTAGELFFGEGSRLTVL.

This clonotype has only a few counts. The chain is built from TRBV20-1 and TRBJ1-2; D is unresolved. Trimming cost V 5 bases and J 8 bases, with 24 bases left between them. The germline CDR1 and CDR2 sequences are DFQATT and SNEGSKA (reference sequence). This CDR3 has 15 amino acids. Here the CDR3 DNA reads TGCAGTGCTCCGGCCCAGGAATCCAACCTAGGAGGCTACACCTTC. Protein product: CSAPAQESNLGGYTF.